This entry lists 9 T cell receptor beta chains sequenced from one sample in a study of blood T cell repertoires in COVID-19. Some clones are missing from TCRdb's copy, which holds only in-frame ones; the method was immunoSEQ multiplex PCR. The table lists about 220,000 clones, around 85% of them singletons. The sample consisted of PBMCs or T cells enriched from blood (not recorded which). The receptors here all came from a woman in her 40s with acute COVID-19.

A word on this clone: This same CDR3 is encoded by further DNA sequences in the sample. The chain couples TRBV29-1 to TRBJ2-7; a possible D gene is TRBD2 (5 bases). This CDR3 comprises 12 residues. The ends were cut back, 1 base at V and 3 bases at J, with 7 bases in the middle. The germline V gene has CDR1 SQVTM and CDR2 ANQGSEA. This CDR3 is CSVEGRDYEQYF. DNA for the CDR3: TGCAGCGTTGAAGGACGGGACTACGAGCAGTACTTC.

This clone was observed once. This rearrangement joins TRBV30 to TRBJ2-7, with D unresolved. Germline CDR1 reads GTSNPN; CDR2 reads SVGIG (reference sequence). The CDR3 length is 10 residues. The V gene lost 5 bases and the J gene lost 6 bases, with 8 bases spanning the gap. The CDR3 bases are TGTGCCTGGGGACCCCGCGAGCAGTACTTC. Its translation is CAWGPREQYF.

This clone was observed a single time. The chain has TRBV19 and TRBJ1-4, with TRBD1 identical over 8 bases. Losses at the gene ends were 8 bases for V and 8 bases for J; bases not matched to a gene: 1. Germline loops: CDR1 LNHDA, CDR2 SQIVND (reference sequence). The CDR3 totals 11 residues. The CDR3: CASWTGEKLFF. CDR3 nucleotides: TGTGCCAGTTGGACAGGGGAAAAACTGTTTTTT.

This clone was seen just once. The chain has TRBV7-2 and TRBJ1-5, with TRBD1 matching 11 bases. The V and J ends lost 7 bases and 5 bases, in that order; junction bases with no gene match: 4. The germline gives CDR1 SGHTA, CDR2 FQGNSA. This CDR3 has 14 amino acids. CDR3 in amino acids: CASTTGQGDQPQHF. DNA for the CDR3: TGTGCCAGCACTACGGGACAGGGGGATCAGCCCCAGCATTTT. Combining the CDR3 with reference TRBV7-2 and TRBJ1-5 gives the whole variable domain GAGVSQSPSNKVTEKGKDVELRCDPISGHTALYWYRQSLGQGLEFLIYFQGNSAPDKSGLPSDRFSAERTGGSVSTLTIQRTQQEDSAVYLCASTTGQGDQPQHFGDGTRLSIL.

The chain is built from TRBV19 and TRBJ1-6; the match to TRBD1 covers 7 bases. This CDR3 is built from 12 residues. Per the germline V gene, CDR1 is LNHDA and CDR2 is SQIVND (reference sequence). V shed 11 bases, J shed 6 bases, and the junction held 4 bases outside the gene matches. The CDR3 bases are TGTGCCTCCGGGACAGCTAATTCACCCCTCCACTTT. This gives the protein CASGTANSPLHF.

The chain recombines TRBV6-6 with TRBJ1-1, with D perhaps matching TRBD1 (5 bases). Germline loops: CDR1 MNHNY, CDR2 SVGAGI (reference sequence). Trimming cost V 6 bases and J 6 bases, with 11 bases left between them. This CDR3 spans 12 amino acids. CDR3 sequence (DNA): TGTGCCAGCAGACATCAGGGATCTGAAGCTTTCTTT. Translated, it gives CASRHQGSEAFF.

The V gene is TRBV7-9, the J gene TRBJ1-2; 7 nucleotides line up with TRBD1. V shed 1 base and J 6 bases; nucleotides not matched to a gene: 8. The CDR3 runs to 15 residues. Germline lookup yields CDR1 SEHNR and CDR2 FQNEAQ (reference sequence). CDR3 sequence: CASSLEGAPSHGYTF. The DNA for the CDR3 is TGTGCCAGCAGCTTAGAGGGGGCCCCTAGTCATGGCTACACCTTC.

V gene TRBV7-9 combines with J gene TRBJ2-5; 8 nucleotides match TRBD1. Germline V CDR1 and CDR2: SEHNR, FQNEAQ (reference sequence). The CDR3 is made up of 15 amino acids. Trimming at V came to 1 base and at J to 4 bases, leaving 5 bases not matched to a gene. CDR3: CASSLEAGGSETQYF. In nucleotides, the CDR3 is TGTGCCAGCAGCTTAGAGGCAGGGGGCTCAGAGACCCAGTACTTC.

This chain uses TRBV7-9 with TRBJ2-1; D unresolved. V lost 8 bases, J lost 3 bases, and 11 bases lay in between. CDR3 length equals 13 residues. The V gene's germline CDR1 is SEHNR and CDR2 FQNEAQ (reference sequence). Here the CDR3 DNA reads TGTGCCAGCGGCCAGCGACTCTACAATGAGCAGTTCTTC. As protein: CASGQRLYNEQFF.